The following is a T cell receptor (beta chain) sequence with its context. Its antigen remains unidentified. The data were obtained in a study of T cell responses to AZD1222 COVID-19 vaccine. The analysis combined second doses at about 4 or about 12 weeks. TCRdb's table, derived via immunoSEQ multiplex PCR, lists solely in-frame clones and lacks some. The data show 55,000 to 65,000 clones, 80% to 90% seen once. Broader study findings: Per reports, nearly half of all spike-specific TCRs target regions that are unmutated in variants.

Germline assignment: CDR1 MDHEN and CDR2 SYDVKM. The CDR3 runs to 15 residues. With 7 bases removed from V and 0 bases from J, the gap between germline ends came to 12 bases. This sample comprised peripheral blood, obtained 28 days after the second AZD1222 dose. The chain has TRBV28 and TRBJ1-4, with a tentative D call TRBD1 (6 bases). The TCR originated in an adult who received the AZD1222 COVID-19 vaccine. This chain's CDR3 is CASILGGTTNEKLFF. The CDR3 DNA reads as TGTGCCAGCATCCTGGGGGGCACAACTAATGAAAAACTGTTTTTT. Based on the CDR3 plus reference TRBV28 and TRBJ1-4, the full variable domain is DVKVTQSSRYLVKRTGEKVFLECVQDMDHENMFWYRQDPGLGLRLIYFSYDVKMKEKGDIPEGYSVSREKKERFSLILESASTNQTSMYLCASILGGTTNEKLFFGSGTQLSVL.